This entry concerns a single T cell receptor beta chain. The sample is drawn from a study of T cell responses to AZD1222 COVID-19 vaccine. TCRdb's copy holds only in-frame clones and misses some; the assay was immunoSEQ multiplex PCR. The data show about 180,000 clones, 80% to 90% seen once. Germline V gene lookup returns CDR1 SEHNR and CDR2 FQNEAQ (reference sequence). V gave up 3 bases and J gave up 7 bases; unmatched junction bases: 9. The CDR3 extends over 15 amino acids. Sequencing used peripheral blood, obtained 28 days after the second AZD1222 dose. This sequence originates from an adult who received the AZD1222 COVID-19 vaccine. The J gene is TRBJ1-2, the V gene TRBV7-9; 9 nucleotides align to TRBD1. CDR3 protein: CASSLRDRERGGYTF. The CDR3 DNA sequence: TGTGCCAGCAGCTTGCGGGACAGGGAAAGGGGTGGCTACACCTTC.